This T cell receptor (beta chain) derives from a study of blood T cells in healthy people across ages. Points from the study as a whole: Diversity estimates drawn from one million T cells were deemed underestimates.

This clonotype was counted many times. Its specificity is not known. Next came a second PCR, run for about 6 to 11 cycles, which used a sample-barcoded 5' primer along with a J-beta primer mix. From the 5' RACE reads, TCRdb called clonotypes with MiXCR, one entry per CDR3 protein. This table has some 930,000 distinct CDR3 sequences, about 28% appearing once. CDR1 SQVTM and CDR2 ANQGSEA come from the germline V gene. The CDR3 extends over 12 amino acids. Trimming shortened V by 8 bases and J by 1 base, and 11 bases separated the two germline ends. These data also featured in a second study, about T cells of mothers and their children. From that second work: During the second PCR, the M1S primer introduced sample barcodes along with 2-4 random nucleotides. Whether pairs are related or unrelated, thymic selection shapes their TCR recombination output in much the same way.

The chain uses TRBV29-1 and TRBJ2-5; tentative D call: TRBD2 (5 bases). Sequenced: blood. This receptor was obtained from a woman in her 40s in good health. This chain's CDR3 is CSCKRLQETQYF. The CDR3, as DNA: TGCAGCTGTAAGCGGCTCCAAGAGACCCAGTACTTC.